The 12 T cell receptor beta chains presented below share a single source sample, sequenced in a study of cytomegalovirus exposure and HLA in healthy donors. Vbeta (60) and Jbeta (13) primers were used in the PCR. Sequenced by immunoSEQ multiplex PCR; TCRdb stores in-frame clones only, minus some. This table has about 130,000 clones, 75% to 85% appearing once. Sequencing was done on a sample of PBMCs. The receptors were sampled from a male donor in good health and CMV-seronegative.

This sequence joins TRBV18 and TRBJ1-1, with a tentative D call TRBD1 (5 bases). The length of the CDR3 is 15 residues. Germline CDR1 and CDR2: KGHSH and LQKENI. With 0 bases removed from V and 1 base from J, the gap between germline ends came to 9 bases. CDR3 protein: CASSPPWGKNTEAFF. The CDR3, as DNA: TGTGCCAGCTCACCACCGTGGGGCAAGAACACTGAAGCTTTCTTT.

This sequence joins TRBV29-1 and TRBJ2-3; 11 bases are a match to TRBD2. V shed 4 bases, J shed 5 bases, and the junction held 8 bases outside the gene matches. Germline V CDR1 and CDR2: SQVTM, ANQGSEA. The CDR3 extends over 15 amino acids. CDR3 DNA: TGCAGCGTTGGAGGCCTAGCGGGAGGTGTAGATACGCAGTATTTT. Residues: CSVGGLAGGVDTQYF.

This rearrangement joins TRBV28 to TRBJ1-6; the D is unclear. Trimming removed 5 bases at V and 9 bases at J, with 11 bases between. Germline V lookup: CDR1 MDHEN, CDR2 SYDVKM. The CDR3 totals 13 residues. This chain's CDR3 is CASSPPGVSPLHF. The DNA of the CDR3 is TGTGCCAGCAGTCCCCCGGGTGTTTCACCCCTCCACTTT.

The chain employs TRBV19 and TRBJ2-7, with D possibly being TRBD2 (5 bases). V was clipped by 3 bases and J by 4 bases, with 10 bases between them. Germline values: CDR1 LNHDA, CDR2 SQIVND (reference sequence). CDR3 length equals 13 residues. The CDR3 DNA reads as TGTGCCAGTAGTATTGGCCGGGGATACGAGCAGTACTTC. Encoded protein: CASSIGRGYEQYF.

The gene calls are TRBV5-4 and TRBJ1-3; maybe TRBD1 (6 bases). CDR3 length: 15 residues. The germline CDR1 and CDR2 sequences are SGHNT and YYREEE (reference sequence). Between the trimmed V and J ends, which lost 1 base and 9 bases, there was a span of 17 bases. CDR3 protein: CASSLMNQGRATIYF. In DNA form, the CDR3 reads TGTGCCAGCAGCTTGATGAACCAGGGGAGAGCCACCATATATTTT.

The chain carries TRBV5-4 and TRBJ2-2, with a possible D match to TRBD1 (5 bases). Germline V lookup: CDR1 SGHNT, CDR2 YYREEE (reference sequence). CDR3 length equals 15 residues. V lost 0 bases to trimming and J lost 1 base, with 7 bases between them. CDR3 nucleotide sequence: TGTGCCAGCAGCTTGGGACAGCGGAACACCGGGGAGCTGTTTTTT. It yields the protein CASSLGQRNTGELFF. Filled out from reference TRBV5-4 and TRBJ2-2, the complete variable domain reads ETGVTQSPTHLIKTRGQQVTLRCSSQSGHNTVSWYQQALGQGPQFIFQYYREEENGRGNFPPRFSGLQFPNYSSELNVNALELDDSALYLCASSLGQRNTGELFFGEGSRLTVL.

On this clone: One end of the junction fails to match germline, which may point to a read error. The J gene is TRBJ2-6, the V gene TRBV28; D is possibly TRBD2 (6 bases). The length of the CDR3 is 17 residues. CDR1 and CDR2 from the germline V gene are MDHEN and SYDVKM. The CDR3 DNA follows: TGTGCCAGCAGTTTAGGGGACTTGGGCTCTGGGGCCAACGGCCTGACTTTC. The encoded protein is CASSLGDLGSGANGLTF.

In nucleotides, the CDR3 is TGTGCCAGCAGCTGGGGACTAGCGGGAGAAGGGGAGACCCAGTACTTC. It codes for CASSWGLAGEGETQYF. This sequence joins TRBV13 and TRBJ2-5, with TRBD2 matching 14 bases. V lost 4 bases, J lost 5 bases, and 6 bases stayed unmatched. Germline CDR1 and CDR2: PRHDT and FYEKMQ (reference sequence). CDR3 size: 16 residues.

V and J are TRBV5-5 and TRBJ2-7, with D possibly being TRBD2 (5 bases). The germline V gene has CDR1 SGHKS and CDR2 YYEKEE (reference sequence). V lost 4 bases and J lost 5, with 16 bases in between. The CDR3 runs to 14 residues. CDR3: CASSKEPGNHEQYF. The DNA for the CDR3 is TGTGCCAGCAGCAAGGAACCGGGAAACCACGAGCAGTACTTC.

The chain combines TRBV19 with TRBJ1-1; 8 bases line up with TRBD1. The CDR3 has 14 amino acids. Trimming took 6 bases from V and 7 from J; bases not matched to a gene: 10. Germline CDR1 reads LNHDA; CDR2 reads SQIVND (reference sequence). CDR3 sequence reads: CASRSGQGIFEAFF. DNA of the CDR3: TGTGCCAGTAGATCCGGACAGGGAATTTTTGAAGCTTTCTTT. Together with reference TRBV19 and TRBJ1-1, the CDR3 gives the full variable domain: DGGITQSPKYLFRKEGQNVTLSCEQNLNHDAMYWYRQDPGQGLRLIYYSQIVNDFQKGDIAEGYSVSREKKESFPLTVTSAQKNPTAFYLCASRSGQGIFEAFFGQGTRLTVV.

The chain recombines TRBV9 with TRBJ2-1, with 11 bases matching TRBD2. The V gene's germline CDR1 is SGDLS and CDR2 YYNGEE. The CDR3 length is 16 residues. The V segment lost 4 bases and the J segment 10 bases; nucleotides outside the gene matches: 13. The CDR3 bases are TGTGCCAGCAGCTCTACTAGCGGGAGTGGGGGCTACGAGCAGTTCTTC. The encoded protein is CASSSTSGSGGYEQFF.

The chain employs TRBV2 and TRBJ1-5, with D possibly matching TRBD1 (6 bases). The CDR3 sequence is 14 residues long. Trimming removed 6 bases from V and 2 bases from J, with 11 bases in between. In germline, CDR1 is SNHLY, CDR2 FYNNEI. CDR3 in amino acids: CASRRGLGNQPQHF. CDR3 in DNA: TGTGCCAGCAGGCGGGGGCTCGGCAATCAGCCCCAGCATTTT.